These 10 T cell receptor beta chains were sequenced from one sample in a study of Ad26.COV2.S vaccination and SARS-CoV-2 variants. Sequencing was performed with immunoSEQ multiplex PCR; in TCRdb, only in-frame clones are kept and a portion is missing. The table includes some 250,000 clones, more than 75% detected once. The treatment here: roughly 19 received Ad26.COV2.S at low or high dose, single or two shots; about five received placebo; per-sample allocation not given. Each sample was drawn 63 days after the first injection (of vaccine or placebo). The sample here was peripheral blood, taken in a trial of Ad26.COV2.S vaccine versus placebo. Receptor source: a person between 18 and 65 years old who received the Ad26.COV2.S COVID-19 vaccine or a placebo.

The CDR3 here is CASSAWTGVETQYF. The CDR3, as DNA: TGTGCCAGCAGCGCCTGGACAGGGGTAGAGACCCAGTACTTC. V and J are TRBV11-2 and TRBJ2-5; the match to TRBD1 covers 9 bases. With V trimmed by 5 bases and J by 4 bases, 5 bases remained unmatched. The germline V gene has CDR1 SGHAT and CDR2 FQNNGV. The CDR3 has 14 residues.

The chain couples TRBV19 to TRBJ1-2, with 9 bases matching TRBD1. CDR3 size: 14 residues. Germline loops: CDR1 LNHDA, CDR2 SQIVND (reference sequence). V shed 4 bases and J 6 bases; nucleotides not matched to a gene: 6. The CDR3 spells CASSTGTGGNGYTF. CDR3 nucleotide sequence: TGTGCCAGTAGTACGGGAACAGGGGGCAATGGCTACACCTTC.

The chain uses TRBV14 and TRBJ2-7, with a possible D match to TRBD1 (6 bases). This CDR3 is built from 11 residues. With 4 bases removed from V and 6 bases from J, the gap between germline ends came to 7 bases. Germline values: CDR1 SGHDN, CDR2 FVKESK. Here the CDR3 DNA reads TGTGCCAGCAGCCGGGGGCCCGAGCAGTACTTC. Translated: CASSRGPEQYF. Full variable domain (remainder filled in from reference TRBV14 and TRBJ2-7): EAGVTQFPSHSVIEKGQTVTLRCDPISGHDNLYWYRRVMGKEIKFLLHFVKESKQDESGMPNNRFLAERTGGTYSTLKVQPAELEDSGVYFCASSRGPEQYFGPGTRLTVT.

The chain is built from TRBV6-5 and TRBJ1-3; tentative D call: TRBD1 (6 bases). Germline V gene data show CDR1 as MNHEY and CDR2 as SVGAGI. The CDR3 runs 15 residues. The V gene lost 8 bases and the J gene lost 7 bases, with 21 bases spanning the gap. The CDR3 reads CASQKGGGVSNTIYF. CDR3 bases: TGTGCCAGCCAGAAGGGAGGGGGAGTTAGTAACACCATATATTTT.

The rearrangement links TRBV3-1 (or the pseudogene TRBV3-2) to TRBJ2-7, with 10 bases identical to TRBD2. V lost 4 bases and J lost 0; bases outside the gene matches: 15. Germline loops: CDR1 LGHDT, CDR2 YNNKEL (reference sequence). The CDR3 covers 19 residues. DNA for the CDR3: TGTGCCAGCAGCCCAGGGGAGCGGGAGGGCAGGGGATTCTCCTACGAGCAGTACTTC. Its protein product is CASSPGEREGRGFSYEQYF.

The chain couples TRBV9 to TRBJ2-5; weak D call: TRBD2 (6 bases). This CDR3 is built from 15 residues. From germline, CDR1 is SGDLS and CDR2 YYNGEE. V was clipped by 8 bases and J by 1 base, with 18 bases between them. CDR3 bases: TGTGCCAGTGGGGTCGGGACTTTGGTCCAAGAGACCCAGTACTTC. Protein: CASGVGTLVQETQYF.

This chain connects TRBV12-3 or TRBV12-4 to TRBJ1-3; D is undetermined. Trimming removed 8 bases at V and 0 bases at J, with 8 bases between. The CDR3 loop spans 13 amino acids. The CDR3: CASRTGSGNTIYF. The DNA of the CDR3 is TGTGCCAGCCGGACGGGCTCTGGAAACACCATATATTTT.

The chain couples TRBV4-2 to TRBJ2-5; no clear D. Trimming left V 0 bases short and J 0 bases short, with 11 bases between. The CDR3 is 16 amino acids. The germline V gene has CDR1 LGHNA and CDR2 YNFKEQ. The CDR3, as DNA: TGTGCCAGCAGCCAAGATATTGGGCAGAACCAAGAGACCCAGTACTTC. Protein product: CASSQDIGQNQETQYF.

The rearrangement links TRBV28 to TRBJ2-5, with 7 bases identical to TRBD1. After removal of 4 bases from V and 4 bases from J, the junction contained 6 bases not matched to a gene. Per germline, CDR1 MDHEN and CDR2 SYDVKM. The CDR3 totals 14 residues. CDR3 DNA: TGTGCCAGCAGTTCCCGACAGGGCTTAGAGACCCAGTACTTC. Its translation is CASSSRQGLETQYF.

The chain carries TRBV4-2 and TRBJ2-2; 7 bases map to TRBD2. The CDR3 length is 17 residues. Looked up from germline, CDR1 is LGHNA and CDR2 is YNFKEQ. With V trimmed by 1 base and J by 5 bases, 10 bases remained unmatched. CDR3 sequence reads: CASSQVGTTDYTGELFF. CDR3 DNA: TGTGCCAGCAGCCAAGTGGGGACTACAGATTATACCGGGGAGCTGTTTTTT.